This TCR beta chain was sequenced for a study of shared clonotypes between healthy human individuals. TCRdb's copy holds only in-frame clones and misses some; the assay was immunoSEQ multiplex PCR. The sample yields 550,000 to 650,000 clones, about 96% seen once. Positively selected for CCR7, the CD45RO-negative cells used as naive CD8 cells excluded terminally differentiated effector memory CD45RA+ cells. The origin of this receptor is a woman in her twenties or thirties in good health. Sequenced material: naive CD8+ T cells sorted from blood.

In DNA form, the CDR3 reads TGTGCCAGCAGCTCCGTTTTGACCCCGAAGGAGGAGCTGTTTTTT. This encodes CASSSVLTPKEELFF. V and J are TRBV7-9 and TRBJ2-2; D is unclear. The CDR3 consists of 15 residues. V lost 4 bases and J lost 10, with 19 bases in between. CDR1 and CDR2 (germline): SEHNR, FQNEAQ (reference sequence).